Listed here are 2 T cell receptor beta chains from one sample, sequenced in a study of blood T cell repertoires in COVID-19. Sequencing used immunoSEQ multiplex PCR; TCRdb keeps in-frame clones, though not all of them. The sample has some 300,000 clones; over 85% are singletons. Specimen: PBMCs or T cells enriched from blood (not recorded which). The receptors stem from a woman aged 25 to 39 who had recovered from COVID-19.

The chain links TRBV19 to TRBJ2-7, with 7 nucleotides matching TRBD2. CDR3 length equals 15 residues. V shed 4 bases and J 0 bases; nucleotides not matched to a gene: 6. Germline assignment: CDR1 LNHDA and CDR2 SQIVND (reference sequence). The CDR3 spells CASSKFLAVSYEQYF. Written as DNA, the CDR3 is TGTGCCAGTAGTAAATTCCTAGCGGTCTCCTACGAGCAGTACTTC.

The V call is TRBV7-9, the J call TRBJ2-1; a weak D match, TRBD2 (6 bases). CDR1 SEHNR and CDR2 FQNEAQ come from the germline V gene (reference sequence). The CDR3 loop spans 15 amino acids. Between the trimmed V and J ends, which lost 3 bases and 7 bases, there was a span of 16 bases. The CDR3 region is CASSLGGVFSNEQFF. The CDR3 DNA follows: TGTGCCAGCAGCTTGGGGGGAGTTTTTTCTAATGAGCAGTTCTTC.